These T cell receptor beta chains were read from a single sample in a study of STAT5B mutations in CD4+ large granular lymphocyte leukemia. Only in-frame clones appear in the TCRdb table, and some are missing; sequencing was by immunoSEQ multiplex PCR. Of some 30,000 clones in the sample, around 67% were seen once. Sequenced: CD4+ T cells from blood buffy coats. The receptors here all came from a human donor in good health. CDR3s include the opening cysteine and the closing phenylalanine or tryptophan. The order of the fields is J gene, CDR3 length, V gene, clone size, D gene, CDR3 DNA, CDR3 protein. A D gene is named only where the DNA matches it firmly. Only some rows state a clone size, as once, few, many or a class for expanded clones.

j_call: TRBJ1-1
cdr3_length: 13
v_call: TRBV5-1
clone_size: NA
d_call: NA
cdr3_nt: TGCGCCAGCAGCTTGGCAGGGAGCACTGAAGCTTTCTTT
cdr3_aa: CASSLAGSTEAFF

j_call: TRBJ1-2
cdr3_length: 12
v_call: TRBV7-2
clone_size: NA
d_call: NA
cdr3_nt: TGTGCCAGCAGCTTAGTCGGTACAGGAGGTGCCTTC
cdr3_aa: CASSLVGTGGAF

j_call: TRBJ1-1
cdr3_length: 15
v_call: TRBV7-2
clone_size: NA
d_call: TRBD1
cdr3_nt: TGTGCCAGCAGCTTCACAGGGGGAGTGAGCACTGAAGCTTTCTTT
cdr3_aa: CASSFTGGVSTEAFF

j_call: TRBJ1-1
cdr3_length: 16
v_call: TRBV19
clone_size: few
d_call: TRBD1
cdr3_nt: TGTGCCAGTTCCGGGACAGGGAGGCGCGGGAACACTGAAGCTTTCTTT
cdr3_aa: CASSGTGRRGNTEAFF

j_call: TRBJ1-2
cdr3_length: 14
v_call: TRBV11-2
clone_size: NA
d_call: TRBD1
cdr3_nt: TGTGCCAGCAGGAAACAGGGGACTAACTATGGCTACACCTTC
cdr3_aa: CASRKQGTNYGYTF

j_call: TRBJ2-2
cdr3_length: 16
v_call: TRBV2
clone_size: NA
d_call: TRBD1
cdr3_nt: TGTGCCAGGAACAGGGGCACTCGAGGGGACACCGGGGAGCTGTTTTTT
cdr3_aa: CARNRGTRGDTGELFF

j_call: TRBJ2-5
cdr3_length: 16
v_call: TRBV5-6
clone_size: NA
d_call: NA
cdr3_nt: TGTGCCAGCAGCTTGGTCGGACAGTCTTTTCAAGAGACCCAGTACTTC
cdr3_aa: CASSLVGQSFQETQYF

j_call: TRBJ2-7
cdr3_length: 11
v_call: TRBV29-1
clone_size: few
d_call: NA
cdr3_nt: TGCAGCGCGACAGGTTATTACGAGCAGTACTTC
cdr3_aa: CSATGYYEQYF

j_call: TRBJ1-2
cdr3_length: 16
v_call: TRBV5-1
clone_size: few
d_call: TRBD1
cdr3_nt: TGCGCCAGCAGCCGGGGACAGGGGGCCCCAGACTATGGCTACACCTTC
cdr3_aa: CASSRGQGAPDYGYTF

j_call: TRBJ2-3
cdr3_length: 14
v_call: TRBV18
clone_size: NA
d_call: NA
cdr3_nt: TGTGCCAGCTCATTAACGCTAGCCGGAGATACGCAGTATTTT
cdr3_aa: CASSLTLAGDTQYF

j_call: TRBJ2-1
cdr3_length: 16
v_call: TRBV9
clone_size: few
d_call: TRBD2
cdr3_nt: TGTGCCAGCAGCGTAGAAGCTAGCGGGACTTACAATGAGCAGTTCTTC
cdr3_aa: CASSVEASGTYNEQFF

j_call: TRBJ1-1
cdr3_length: 12
v_call: TRBV7-2
clone_size: NA
d_call: NA
cdr3_nt: TGTGCCAGCAGGGGGGGAAGCACTGAAGCTTTCTTT
cdr3_aa: CASRGGSTEAFF

j_call: TRBJ1-3
cdr3_length: 14
v_call: TRBV2
clone_size: few
d_call: TRBD1
cdr3_nt: TGTGCCAGCAGAATGTCAGGGGGTGGAAACACCATATATTTT
cdr3_aa: CASRMSGGGNTIYF

j_call: TRBJ1-5
cdr3_length: 15
v_call: TRBV7-2
clone_size: NA
d_call: TRBD1
cdr3_nt: TGTGCCAGCACCGACGCAGGGGGCGCCTATCAGCCCCAGCATTTT
cdr3_aa: CASTDAGGAYQPQHF

j_call: TRBJ1-6
cdr3_length: 14
v_call: TRBV11-3
clone_size: NA
d_call: NA
cdr3_nt: TGTGCCAGCAGCTTTTCAGGGGCTAATTCACCCCTCCACTTT
cdr3_aa: CASSFSGANSPLHF

j_call: TRBJ2-1
cdr3_length: 15
v_call: TRBV7-6
clone_size: NA
d_call: TRBD2
cdr3_nt: TGTGTCAGCAGCTTAGCACTAGCGGGGGTTGATGAGCAGTTCTTC
cdr3_aa: CVSSLALAGVDEQFF

j_call: TRBJ1-5
cdr3_length: 14
v_call: TRBV6-1
clone_size: few
d_call: NA
cdr3_nt: TGTGCCAGCATAAGAGGGGATAGCAATCAGCCCCAGCATTTT
cdr3_aa: CASIRGDSNQPQHF

j_call: TRBJ1-6
cdr3_length: 13
v_call: TRBV18
clone_size: NA
d_call: NA
cdr3_nt: TGTGCCAGCTCACCGGGCCCTAATTCACCCCTCCACTTT
cdr3_aa: CASSPGPNSPLHF

j_call: TRBJ1-2
cdr3_length: 13
v_call: TRBV5-1
clone_size: NA
d_call: NA
cdr3_nt: TGCGCCAGCAGCTTGGACAGTAACTATGGCTACACCTTC
cdr3_aa: CASSLDSNYGYTF

j_call: TRBJ1-4
cdr3_length: 13
v_call: TRBV5-1
clone_size: NA
d_call: NA
cdr3_nt: TGCGCCAGCAAGACAGGAACTAATGAAAAACTGTTTTTT
cdr3_aa: CASKTGTNEKLFF

j_call: TRBJ2-1
cdr3_length: 17
v_call: TRBV11-1
clone_size: NA
d_call: TRBD2
cdr3_nt: TGTGCCAGCAGCCAGGGGCCGGGACTAGCGGCATACAATGAGCAGTTCTTC
cdr3_aa: CASSQGPGLAAYNEQFF

j_call: TRBJ1-2
cdr3_length: 15
v_call: TRBV6-6
clone_size: NA
d_call: NA
cdr3_nt: TGTGCCAGCAGTGTTGACAGGCGGGCCCACTATGGCTACACCTTC
cdr3_aa: CASSVDRRAHYGYTF

j_call: TRBJ2-2
cdr3_length: 16
v_call: TRBV5-6
clone_size: NA
d_call: TRBD1
cdr3_nt: TGTGCCAGCAGCTTTGGGGACAGGGAGAACACCGGGGAGCTGTTTTTT
cdr3_aa: CASSFGDRENTGELFF

j_call: TRBJ1-1
cdr3_length: 16
v_call: TRBV7-2
clone_size: NA
d_call: TRBD1
cdr3_nt: TGTGCCAGCAGCTCGCAACAGGGGGGCAGGGGCACTGAAGCTTTCTTT
cdr3_aa: CASSSQQGGRGTEAFF